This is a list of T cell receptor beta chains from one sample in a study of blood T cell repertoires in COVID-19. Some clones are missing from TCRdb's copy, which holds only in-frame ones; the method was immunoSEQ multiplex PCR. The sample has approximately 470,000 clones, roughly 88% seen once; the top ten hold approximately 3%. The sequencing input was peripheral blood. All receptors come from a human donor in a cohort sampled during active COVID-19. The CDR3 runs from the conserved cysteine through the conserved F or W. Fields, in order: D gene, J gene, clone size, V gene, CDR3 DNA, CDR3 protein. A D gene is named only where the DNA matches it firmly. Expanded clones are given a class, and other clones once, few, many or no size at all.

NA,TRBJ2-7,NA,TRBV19,TGTGCCAGTATTCCCCCCCGGGAGCAGTACTTC,CASIPPREQYF
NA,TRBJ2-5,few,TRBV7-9,TGTGCCAGCAGCCCCCCGACGCAGGGAGAGACCCAGTACTTC,CASSPPTQGETQYF
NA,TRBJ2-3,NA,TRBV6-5,TGTGCCAGCAGCAATTCAGATACGCAGTATTTT,CASSNSDTQYF
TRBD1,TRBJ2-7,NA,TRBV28,TGTGCCAGCAGTACCGGGACAGGGTTTTACGAGCAGTACTTC,CASSTGTGFYEQYF
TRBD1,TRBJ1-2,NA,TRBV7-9,TGTGCCAGCAGCGAGACAGGGGCCAACTATGGCTACACCTTC,CASSETGANYGYTF
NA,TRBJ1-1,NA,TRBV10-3,TGTGCCATCAACCCCAGCGGGGGCCGCACGGGAGCTTTCTTT,CAINPSGGRTGAFF
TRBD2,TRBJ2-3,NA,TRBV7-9,TGTGCCGGCACCGGCGGGAGGGGGGATACGCAGTATTTT,CAGTGGRGDTQYF
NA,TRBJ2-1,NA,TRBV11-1,TGTGCCAGCAGCGAACTAGGGTGGAATGAGCAGTTCTTC,CASSELGWNEQFF
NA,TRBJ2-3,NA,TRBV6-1,TGTGCCAGCAGTGAAATCCCCGGGACTAGCACAGATACGCAGTATTTT,CASSEIPGTSTDTQYF
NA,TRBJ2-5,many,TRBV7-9,TGTGCCAGCAGCCCTCTCAGCCAGGCCGAGACCCAGTACTTC,CASSPLSQAETQYF
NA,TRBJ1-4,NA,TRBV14,TGTGCCAGCAGCCAAGCTACGGGTAATGAAAAACTGTTTTTT,CASSQATGNEKLFF
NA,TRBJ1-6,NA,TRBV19,TGTGCCAGTATGGGCACCCTCGGGAATAATTCACCCCTCCACTTT,CASMGTLGNNSPLHF
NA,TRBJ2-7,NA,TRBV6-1,TGTGCCAGCAGTGAAGGAGTAGCACGGTACGAGCAGTACTTC,CASSEGVARYEQYF
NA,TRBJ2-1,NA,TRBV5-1,TGCGCCAGCAGCTTGGTCCGGGAGACCCTCTCCTACAATGAGCAGTTCTTC,CASSLVRETLSYNEQFF
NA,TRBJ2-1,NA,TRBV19,TGTGCCAGTAGTAAGCAGACAGACTCCTACAATGAGCAGTTCTTC,CASSKQTDSYNEQFF
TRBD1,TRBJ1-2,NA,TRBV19,TGTGCCAGTAGTATCGTGGGACAGGGGTTAGGTGGCTACACCTTC,CASSIVGQGLGGYTF
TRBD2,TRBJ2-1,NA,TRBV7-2,TGTGCCAGCAGCTTCACTCTAGCGGGAGGACACAATGAGCAGTTCTTC,CASSFTLAGGHNEQFF
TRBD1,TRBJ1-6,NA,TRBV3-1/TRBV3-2,TGTGCCAGCAGCCAAGGACCCCGGGACAGCCTCCGGTCCTATAATTCACCCCTCCACTTT,CASSQGPRDSLRSYNSPLHF
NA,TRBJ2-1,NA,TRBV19,TGTGCCAGTAGGGGCCTCTCTGGGAATGAGCAGTTCTTC,CASRGLSGNEQFF
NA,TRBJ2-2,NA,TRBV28,TGTGCCAGCAGTTTACTAGGACACGGGGAGCTGTTTTTT,CASSLLGHGELFF
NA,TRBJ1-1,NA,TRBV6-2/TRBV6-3,TGTGCCAGCAGTTCCACCAGTCACTTACGGGGCACTGAAGCTTTCTTT,CASSSTSHLRGTEAFF
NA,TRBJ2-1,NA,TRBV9,TGTGCCAGCAGCAAAACTGACTGGAGCTCCTACAATGAGCAGTTCTTC,CASSKTDWSSYNEQFF
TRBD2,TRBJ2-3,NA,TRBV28,TGTGCCAGCAGCCCCCCTACTAGCGGTTTAGGGCCAGATACGCAGTATTTT,CASSPPTSGLGPDTQYF
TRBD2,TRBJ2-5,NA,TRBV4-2,TGTGCCAGCAGCCCCCGGACTAGCGGGGGCCAAGAGACCCAGTACTTC,CASSPRTSGGQETQYF
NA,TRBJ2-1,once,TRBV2,TGTGCTGGGACTCAGCAGTCCAATGAGCAGTTCTTC,CAGTQQSNEQFF
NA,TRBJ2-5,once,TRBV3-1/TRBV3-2,TGTGCCAGCAGCGGACAGTCACTCAAGGGAGAGACCCAGTACTTC,CASSGQSLKGETQYF
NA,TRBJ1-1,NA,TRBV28,TGTGCCAGCAAACCCACAGGGTGGACTGAAGCTTTCTTT,CASKPTGWTEAFF
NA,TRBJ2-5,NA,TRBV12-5,TGTGCTAGTGGTTTGGCCCTGGCAGAGACCCAGTACTTC,CASGLALAETQYF